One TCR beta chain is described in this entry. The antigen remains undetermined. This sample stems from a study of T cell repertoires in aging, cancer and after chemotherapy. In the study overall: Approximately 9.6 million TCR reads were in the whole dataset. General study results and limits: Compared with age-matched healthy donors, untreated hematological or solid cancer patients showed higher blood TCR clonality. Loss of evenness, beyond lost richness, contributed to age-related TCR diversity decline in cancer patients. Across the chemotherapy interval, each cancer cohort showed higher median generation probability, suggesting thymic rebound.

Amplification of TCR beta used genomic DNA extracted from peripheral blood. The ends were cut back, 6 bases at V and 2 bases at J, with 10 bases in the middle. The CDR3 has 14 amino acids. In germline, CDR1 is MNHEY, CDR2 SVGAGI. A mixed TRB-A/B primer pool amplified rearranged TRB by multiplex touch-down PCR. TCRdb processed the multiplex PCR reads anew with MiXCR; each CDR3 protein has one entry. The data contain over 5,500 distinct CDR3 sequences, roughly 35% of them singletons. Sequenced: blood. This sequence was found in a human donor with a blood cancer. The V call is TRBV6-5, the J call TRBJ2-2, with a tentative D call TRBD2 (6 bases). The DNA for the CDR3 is TGTGCCAGCAGGGCGGGACTCAACACCGGGGAGCTGTTTTTT. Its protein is CASRAGLNTGELFF.